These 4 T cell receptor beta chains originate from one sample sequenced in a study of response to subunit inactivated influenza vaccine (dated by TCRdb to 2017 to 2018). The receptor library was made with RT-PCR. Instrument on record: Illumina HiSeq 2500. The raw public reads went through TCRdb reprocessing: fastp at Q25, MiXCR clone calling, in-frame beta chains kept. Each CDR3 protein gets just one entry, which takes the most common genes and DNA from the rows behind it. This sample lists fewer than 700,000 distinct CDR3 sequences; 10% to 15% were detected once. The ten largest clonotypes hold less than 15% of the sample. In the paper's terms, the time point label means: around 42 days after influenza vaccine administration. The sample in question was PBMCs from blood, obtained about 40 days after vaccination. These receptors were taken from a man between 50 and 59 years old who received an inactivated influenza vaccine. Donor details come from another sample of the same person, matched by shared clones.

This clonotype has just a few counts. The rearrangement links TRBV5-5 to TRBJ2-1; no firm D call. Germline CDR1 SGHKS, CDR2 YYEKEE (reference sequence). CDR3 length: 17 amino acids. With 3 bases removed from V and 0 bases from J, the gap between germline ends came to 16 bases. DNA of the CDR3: TGTGCCAGCAGCTCACTTGGTGGGGATAGCTCCTACAATGAGCAGTTCTTC. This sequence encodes CASSSLGGDSSYNEQFF.

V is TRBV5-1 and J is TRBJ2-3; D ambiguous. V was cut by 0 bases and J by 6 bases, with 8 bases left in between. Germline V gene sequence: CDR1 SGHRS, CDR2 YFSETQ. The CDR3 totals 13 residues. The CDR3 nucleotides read TGCGCCAGCAGCTTGGGTAGTTCGGATACGCAGTATTTT. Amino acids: CASSLGSSDTQYF.

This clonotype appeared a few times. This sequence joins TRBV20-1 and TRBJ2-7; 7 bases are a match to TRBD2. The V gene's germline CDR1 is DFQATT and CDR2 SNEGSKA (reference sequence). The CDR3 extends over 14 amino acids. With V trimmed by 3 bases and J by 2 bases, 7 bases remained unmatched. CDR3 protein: CSARLASGAYEQYF. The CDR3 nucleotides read TGCAGTGCTAGGTTGGCTAGCGGAGCCTACGAGCAGTACTTC.

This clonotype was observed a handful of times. CDR3 in DNA: TGTGCCAGCAGGAGGACTAGCGGGAGTCTTTACGAGCAGTACTTC. The encoded protein is CASRRTSGSLYEQYF. V gene TRBV6-1 combines with J gene TRBJ2-7; 13 bases match TRBD2. J lost 4 bases, V lost 6 bases, and 6 bases had no gene match. The CDR3 has 15 residues. Germline assignment: CDR1 MNHNS and CDR2 SASEGT.